A single sample is the source of the 15 T cell receptor beta chains below, sequenced in a study of PD-1 blockade in classical Hodgkin lymphoma. The time point was: cycle 4 day 1 (C4D1), after 5 to 7 weeks of nivolumab. Every patient experienced relapse after autologous stem cell transplantation, and brentuximab vedotin exposure varied. The protocol was immunoSEQ multiplex PCR, while the TCRdb copy is restricted to in-frame clones and leaves out a portion. The sample contains tens of thousands of clones, around nine tenths of which appear only once. The sample was peripheral blood mononuclear cells (PBMCs), taken before the fourth cycle of nivolumab. Receptor source: a human donor with classical Hodgkin lymphoma.

The V call is TRBV20-1, the J call TRBJ1-1; the D gene is possibly TRBD1 (5 bases). Germline loops: CDR1 DFQATT, CDR2 SNEGSKA (reference sequence). V was clipped by 6 bases and J by 3 bases, with 8 bases between them. This CDR3 region has 11 residues. CDR3 amino acids: CSARDDTEAFF. DNA for the CDR3: TGCAGTGCCAGGGACGACACTGAAGCTTTCTTT.

This chain links TRBV29-1 with TRBJ2-3, with 8 nucleotides matching TRBD2. The CDR3 spans 13 residues. Germline CDR1 and CDR2: SQVTM and ANQGSEA. J was trimmed by 2 bases and V by 6 bases; bases with no gene match: 4. CDR3 region: CSVAGLDTDTQYF. CDR3 sequence (DNA): TGCAGCGTCGCGGGACTAGACACAGATACGCAGTATTTT.

A few counts support this clone. V is TRBV5-1 and J is TRBJ1-2; tentatively, D is TRBD1 (5 bases). Germline CDR1 reads SGHRS; CDR2 reads YFSETQ. V lost 3 bases and J 7 bases, leaving 16 bases between the germline ends. The CDR3 length is 14 residues. CDR3 in amino acids: CASSYWPGQGGYTF. The DNA for the CDR3 is TGCGCCAGCAGCTATTGGCCGGGGCAGGGTGGCTACACCTTC.

This clone was counted a single time. CDR3 sequence: CASRSKPGQTQETQYF. The CDR3 DNA is TGTGCCAGCAGGTCGAAACCGGGACAGACGCAAGAGACCCAGTACTTC. The rearrangement links TRBV7-9 to TRBJ2-5, with 7 bases lining up with TRBD1. CDR3 length equals 16 residues. The germline gives CDR1 SEHNR, CDR2 FQNEAQ (reference sequence). V shed 6 bases and J 2 bases; nucleotides not matched to a gene: 12.

V is TRBV7-2 and J is TRBJ2-7; D unclear. V was cut by 2 bases and J by 0 bases, with 5 bases left in between. Germline CDR1 and CDR2: SGHTA and FQGNSA. This CDR3 is 13 amino acids long. CDR3: CASSLYGSYEQYF. DNA of the CDR3: TGTGCCAGCAGCTTATACGGCTCCTACGAGCAGTACTTC.

The rearrangement uses TRBV18 and TRBJ2-1, with D tentatively TRBD2 (5 bases). Trimming shortened V by 6 bases and J by 5 bases, and 11 bases separated the two germline ends. Germline V gives CDR1 KGHSH, CDR2 LQKENI. This CDR3 contains 13 residues. As DNA, the CDR3 is TGTGCCAGCTCTCAAACTAGTGACAATGAGCAGTTCTTC. Translating it yields CASSQTSDNEQFF.

The chain is built from TRBV9 and TRBJ2-2; D gene uncertain. The CDR3 loop spans 16 amino acids. V was clipped by 0 bases and J by 1 base, with 10 bases between them. The germline CDR1 and CDR2 sequences are SGDLS and YYNGEE. This CDR3 is CASSVGASQNTGELFF. Here the CDR3 DNA reads TGTGCCAGCAGCGTAGGCGCCAGCCAGAACACCGGGGAGCTGTTTTTT.

J is TRBJ1-2 and V is TRBV5-1; tentative D call: TRBD1 (5 bases). The CDR3 spans 16 residues. The germline V gene has CDR1 SGHRS and CDR2 YFSETQ. The V gene lost 3 bases and the J gene lost 3 bases, with 18 bases spanning the gap. CDR3 bases: TGCGCCAGCAGCTGGAACCCGGGATCGGGGGACTATGGCTACACCTTC. It is translated as CASSWNPGSGDYGYTF.

The gene calls are TRBV6-1 and TRBJ2-5; no clear D gene. The CDR3 is made up of 11 amino acids. Germline V gene lookup returns CDR1 MNHNS and CDR2 SASEGT. V lost 6 bases, J lost 7 bases, and 9 bases lay in between. The CDR3 bases are TGTGCCAGCAGGGTGGTAGCGACCCAGTACTTC. Its translation: CASRVVATQYF.

V gene TRBV2 combines with J gene TRBJ2-7; D unresolved. Per germline, CDR1 SNHLY and CDR2 FYNNEI. The CDR3 sequence is 11 residues long. The V end lost 11 bases, the J end lost 6 bases, and 14 bases lay between the germline ends. CDR3: CAQRKGLEQYF. CDR3 nucleotide sequence: TGTGCCCAACGGAAGGGCCTCGAGCAGTACTTC.

The rearrangement links TRBV9 to TRBJ2-1, with 7 bases identical to TRBD1. Trimming at V came to 4 bases and at J to 5 bases, leaving 6 bases not matched to a gene. Per the germline V gene, CDR1 is SGDLS and CDR2 is YYNGEE. This CDR3 is 14 amino acids long. The CDR3 nucleotides are TGTGCCAGCAGCACACAGGGGATCGACAATGAGCAGTTCTTC. It yields the protein CASSTQGIDNEQFF.

The V and J genes are TRBV6-4 and TRBJ2-1, with 11 nucleotides matching TRBD1. There are 15 residues in the CDR3. CDR1 is MRHNA, CDR2 SNTAGT, per germline. V dropped 2 bases and J dropped 8; count of bases not matched to a gene: 5. The DNA of the CDR3 is TGTGCCAGCAGTGACGGACAGGGGGCCTCCGATGAGCAGTTCTTC. Amino acids: CASSDGQGASDEQFF.

As to this clone: Other DNA sequences of this sample code for an identical CDR3. The chain couples TRBV6-4 to TRBJ2-2; D gene unclear. The V and J ends lost 7 bases and 4 bases respectively, with 13 bases between them. CDR1 and CDR2 (germline): MRHNA, SNTAGT. The CDR3 contains 14 residues. CDR3 sequence (DNA): TGTGCCAGCACGGAACGGCCTGGCACCGGGGAGCTGTTTTTT. Translated: CASTERPGTGELFF.

This clone was found once. The V call is TRBV11-2, the J call TRBJ1-4, with TRBD1 matching 9 bases. CDR1 SGHAT and CDR2 FQNNGV come from the germline V gene. The CDR3 consists of 16 residues. Trimming at V came to 1 base and at J to 6 bases, leaving 6 bases not matched to a gene. CDR3 DNA: TGTGCCAGCAGCTTAGTAGCCACAGGGGGCCATGAAAAACTGTTTTTT. This gives the protein CASSLVATGGHEKLFF.

The V and J genes are TRBV5-8 and TRBJ1-1; D possibly corresponds to TRBD1 (5 bases). V dropped 6 bases and J dropped 1 base, with 13 bases sitting between them. CDR1 SGHTS and CDR2 YDEGEE come from the germline V gene. The length of the CDR3 is 14 residues. CDR3 residues: CASKSWGTNTEAFF. The CDR3 nucleotides are TGTGCCAGCAAATCGTGGGGGACGAACACTGAAGCTTTCTTT.